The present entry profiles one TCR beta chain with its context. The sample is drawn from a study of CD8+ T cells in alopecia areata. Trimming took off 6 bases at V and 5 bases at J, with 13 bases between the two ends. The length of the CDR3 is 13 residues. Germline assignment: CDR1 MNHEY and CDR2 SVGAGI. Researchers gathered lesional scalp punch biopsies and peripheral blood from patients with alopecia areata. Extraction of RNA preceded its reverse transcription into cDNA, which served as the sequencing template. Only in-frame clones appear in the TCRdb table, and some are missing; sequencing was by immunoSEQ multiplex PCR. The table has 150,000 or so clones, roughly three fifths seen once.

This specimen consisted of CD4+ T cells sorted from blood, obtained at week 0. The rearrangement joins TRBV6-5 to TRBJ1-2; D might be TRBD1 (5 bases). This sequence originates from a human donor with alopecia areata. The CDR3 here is CASRQGEPYGYTF. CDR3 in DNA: TGTGCCAGCAGGCAAGGGGAACCTTATGGCTACACCTTC.